This T cell receptor beta chain was sequenced for a study of CD8+ T cells in alopecia areata. RNA extraction was followed by reverse transcription into cDNA, which acted as the sequencing template. Generated by immunoSEQ multiplex PCR, the TCRdb table keeps only in-frame clones and is missing some. The sample lists about 180,000 clones, about 54% occurring once. Regarding treatment: oral pan-JAK inhibitor, 5-10 mg twice daily. Sampling of alopecia areata patients yielded lesional scalp punch biopsies as well as peripheral blood. Germline V CDR1 and CDR2: GTSNPN, SVGIG (reference sequence). The CDR3 covers 13 residues. Deletions cut 0 bases from V and 3 bases from J, with 8 bases between. This clone was detected only a few times. What it binds is unknown. Regarding the study as a whole: Many of the expanded lesional clones endured in scalp and blood while on tofacitinib.

Sequencing was performed on CD4+ T cells sorted from blood, taken between weeks 55 and 65, from a patient treated with tofacitinib. This chain uses TRBV30 with TRBJ1-1; D unclear. The source is a human donor with alopecia areata. The CDR3 region has the DNA TGTGCCTGGAGTGTACAACACTACACTGAAGCTTTCTTT. It encodes CAWSVQHYTEAFF.